The 21 T cell receptor beta chains listed next were all sequenced from one sample in a study of breast tumors, draining lymph nodes, adjacent tissues. MiXCR, run by TCRdb on the multiplex PCR reads, gives a single entry per CDR3 protein. Of around 130,000 distinct CDR3 sequences listed, about 20% are singletons. The lymph nodes were axillary draining lymph nodes from breast cancer patients. The sequencing sample was made of axillary lymph node tissue. The source is a female donor with breast cancer. Some clones in this sample may be carry-over from other donors' samples.

CDR3 region: CASRARGPKNIQYF. The CDR3 coding sequence is TGTGCCAGCAGGGCCAGGGGCCCCAAAAACATTCAGTACTTC. The rearrangement uses TRBV6-1 and TRBJ2-4; tentative D call: TRBD1 (6 bases). Trimming pared 6 bases from V and 2 bases from J, leaving 11 bases between. This CDR3 spans 14 amino acids. Germline V gives CDR1 MNHNS, CDR2 SASEGT.

This clonotype has a count of ten or more. This chain connects TRBV24-1 to TRBJ2-7; D is unresolved. The CDR3 spans 13 residues. Germline assignment: CDR1 KGHDR and CDR2 SFDVKD. Trimming removed 5 bases from V and 3 bases from J, with 10 bases in between. In DNA, the CDR3 is TGTGCCACCAGTGGCAGGCCCTACTACGAGCAGTACTTC. Protein product: CATSGRPYYEQYF.

In this sample, this clonotype turned up many times. V is TRBV4-2 and J is TRBJ2-7; D possibly corresponds to TRBD2 (8 bases). Trimming left V 0 bases short and J 4 bases short, with 19 bases between. The CDR3 is 17 amino acids. CDR1 is LGHNA and CDR2 is YNFKEQ in the germline V gene. The DNA of the CDR3 is TGTGCCAGCAGCCAAGATCAGGGGGATAGCGGGGAGTACGAGCAGTACTTC. The encoded protein is CASSQDQGDSGEYEQYF.

In this sample, this clonotype turned up many times. The chain uses TRBV20-1 and TRBJ1-3; D may be TRBD1 (6 bases). The germline V gene has CDR1 DFQATT and CDR2 SNEGSKA (reference sequence). CDR3 length: 14 residues. The germline V and J ends were trimmed by 6 bases and 0 bases, with 12 bases remaining between them. The CDR3 DNA sequence: TGCAGTGCCAAGGGAGGGGGCTCTGGAAACACCATATATTTT. Translation: CSAKGGGSGNTIYF.

V usage is TRBV7-3 and J usage is TRBJ2-6; D not resolved. V lost 10 bases and J 0 bases, leaving 7 bases between the germline ends. The CDR3 length is 13 residues. Germline V lookup: CDR1 SGHTA, CDR2 FQGTGA. The DNA for the CDR3 is TGTGCCACCTCAGCCTCTGGGGCCAACGTCCTGACTTTC. Translated: CATSASGANVLTF.

There are many counts of this clonotype. The V and J genes are TRBV5-1 and TRBJ2-1; 10 positions agree with TRBD2. The ends lost 6 bases at V and 10 bases at J; junction bases unmatched: 7. This CDR3 has 13 amino acids. In germline, CDR1 is SGHRS, CDR2 YFSETQ. The CDR3 DNA follows: TGCGCCAGCACCCGCCTAGCGGGAGAAGAGCAGTTCTTC. It translates to CASTRLAGEEQFF. Complete variable domain (other parts from reference TRBV5-1 and TRBJ2-1): KAGVTQTPRYLIKTRGQQVTLSCSPISGHRSVSWYQQTPGQGLQFLFEYFSETQRNKGNFPGRFSGRQFSNSRSEMNVSTLELGDSALYLCASTRLAGEEQFFGPGTRLTVL.

The V and J genes are TRBV5-4 and TRBJ1-1; the match to TRBD1 covers 7 bases. After removal of 6 bases from V and 1 base from J, the junction contained 15 bases not matched to a gene. From germline, CDR1 is SGHNT and CDR2 YYREEE (reference sequence). The CDR3 runs to 17 residues. CDR3 nucleotide sequence: TGTGCCAGCAAAGGTCCCAGGGGGATGGATGGGAACACTGAAGCTTTCTTT. Protein: CASKGPRGMDGNTEAFF. The full variable domain, its missing parts supplied by reference TRBV5-4 and TRBJ1-1, is ETGVTQSPTHLIKTRGQQVTLRCSSQSGHNTVSWYQQALGQGPQFIFQYYREEENGRGNFPPRFSGLQFPNYSSELNVNALELDDSALYLCASKGPRGMDGNTEAFFGQGTRLTVV.

This clonotype occurred many times. The chain combines TRBV20-1 with TRBJ1-3; D remains ambiguous. CDR3 length equals 13 residues. Trimming took off 6 bases at V and 0 bases at J, with 9 bases between the two ends. Germline V lookup: CDR1 DFQATT, CDR2 SNEGSKA (reference sequence). CDR3 bases: TGCAGTGCCTCAGTAGCCTCTGGAAACACCATATATTTT. Protein sequence: CSASVASGNTIYF.

Many counts were recorded for this clonotype. The CDR3 sequence: CASSFSGFSGEKLFF. CDR3 DNA: TGTGCCAGCAGCTTTTCGGGCTTTTCGGGCGAAAAACTGTTTTTT. The J gene is TRBJ1-4, the V gene TRBV5-8, with no clear D. The CDR3 has 15 amino acids. V was pared by 2 bases and J by 8 bases, with 16 bases between. Germline V gene sequence: CDR1 SGHTS, CDR2 YDEGEE.

Here the CDR3 DNA reads TGTGCCAGCAGTTTAATGGGGGGAATGGGCGGCTACACCTTC. Translation gives CASSLMGGMGGYTF. J is TRBJ1-2 and V is TRBV27, with a weak D call TRBD1 (5 bases). The V end was cut by 2 bases, the J end by 8 bases, with 15 bases between. The CDR3 extends over 14 amino acids. Looked up from germline, CDR1 is MNHEY and CDR2 is SMNVEV (reference sequence).

This clonotype has a count of ten or more. V usage is TRBV7-8 and J usage is TRBJ1-5; D is possibly TRBD1 (6 bases). This CDR3 comprises 15 residues. The germline gives CDR1 SGHVS, CDR2 FQNEAQ. V was pared by 2 bases and J by 4 bases, with 12 bases between. CDR3 amino acids: CASSLSRGNNQPQHF. The CDR3 DNA reads TGTGCCAGCAGCTTATCCAGGGGAAATAATCAGCCCCAGCATTTT.

In its sample, this clonotype was seen many times. V usage is TRBV19 and J usage is TRBJ1-6, with D uncertain. This CDR3 region has 13 residues. The germline gives CDR1 LNHDA, CDR2 SQIVND (reference sequence). Trimming left V 4 bases short and J 5 bases short, with 6 bases between. CDR3 protein: CASSNSDNSPLHF. The CDR3, as DNA: TGTGCCAGTAGTAATAGCGATAATTCACCCCTCCACTTT.

This clonotype came up many times. This chain joins TRBV5-1 and TRBJ2-3; D is ambiguous. Trimming removed 1 base from V and 4 bases from J, with 13 bases in between. The CDR3 contains 15 residues. Germline loops: CDR1 SGHRS, CDR2 YFSETQ. CDR3 in DNA: TGCGCCAGCAGCTTGCTCGGGCATGGTCCAGATACGCAGTATTTT. Amino acid sequence: CASSLLGHGPDTQYF.

A word on this clonotype: This may be a read error: a much more frequent sequence differs by one nucleotide. V is TRBV12-3 or TRBV12-4 and J is TRBJ2-3; 12 bases agree with TRBD2. This CDR3 contains 16 residues. CDR3: CTSTARTSGTPDTQYF. For the CDR3, the DNA is TGTACCAGCACCGCCAGGACTAGCGGGACCCCAGATACGCAGTATTTT.

This clonotype appeared many times. The chain combines TRBV7-9 with TRBJ2-7; 9 bases match TRBD1. The CDR3 contains 14 residues. Trimming cost V 3 bases and J 2 bases; bases outside gene matches: 2. Germline V CDR1 and CDR2: SEHNR, FQNEAQ (reference sequence). This CDR3 is CASSFNRGPYEQYF. CDR3 coding DNA: TGTGCCAGCAGCTTTAACAGGGGGCCCTACGAGCAGTACTTC.

The chain combines TRBV30 with TRBJ1-5, with TRBD1 matching 8 bases. Germline CDR1 and CDR2: GTSNPN and SVGIG (reference sequence). This CDR3 contains 15 residues. With 5 bases clipped from V and 0 bases from J, the junction kept 6 bases outside the gene matches. The CDR3 region is CAWGQGFNSNQPQHF. In nucleotides, the CDR3 is TGTGCCTGGGGACAGGGTTTTAATAGCAATCAGCCCCAGCATTTT.

This chain links TRBV20-1 with TRBJ1-1; D call uncertain. The V gene lost 6 bases and the J gene lost 1 base, with 9 bases spanning the gap. There are 12 residues in the CDR3. CDR1 is DFQATT and CDR2 is SNEGSKA in the germline V gene (reference sequence). The CDR3 region is CSAQRWNTEAFF. In DNA form, the CDR3 reads TGCAGTGCCCAACGGTGGAACACTGAAGCTTTCTTT.

This clonotype was picked up many times. The genes are TRBV19 and TRBJ2-1; 12 bases match TRBD2. J lost 7 bases, V lost 4 bases, and 8 bases had no gene match. The CDR3 is 16 residues long. Germline V lookup: CDR1 LNHDA, CDR2 SQIVND (reference sequence). The DNA of the CDR3 is TGTGCCAGTAGTAGTATGGGACTAGCGGGTGGGAATGAGCAGTTCTTC. Residues: CASSSMGLAGGNEQFF.

This clonotype has ten or more counts. The chain joins TRBV10-1 to TRBJ2-2; TRBD2 matches at 7 bases. The CDR3 is 16 residues long. Per germline, CDR1 WNHNN and CDR2 SYGVQD (reference sequence). V gave up 2 bases and J gave up 2 bases; unmatched junction bases: 5. The CDR3 DNA follows: TGCGCCAGCAGTGAGGCCGGGACTACTAACACCGGGGAGCTGTTTTTT. Its protein product is CASSEAGTTNTGELFF.

With regard to this clonotype: Given a much more abundant clone one base away, this may be a read error. This rearrangement joins TRBV5-1 to TRBJ2-3; the match to TRBD2 covers 11 bases. The CDR3 is 16 amino acids. Germline V CDR1 and CDR2: SGHRS, YFSETQ. CDR3 residues: CASRWGTSGSTDTRYF. CDR3 in DNA: TGCGCCAGCAGGTGGGGCACTAGCGGGAGCACAGATACGCGGTATTTT.

This clonotype was observed a handful of times. This chain uses TRBV28 with TRBJ2-5, with D perhaps given as TRBD1 or TRBD2 (6 bases each). Germline-derived CDR1 and CDR2 are MDHEN and SYDVKM. The V gene lost 7 bases and the J gene lost 5 bases, with 14 bases spanning the gap. The CDR3 is 13 residues long. Written as DNA, the CDR3 is TGTGCCAGCACATCGGGGGCGTGGGAGACCCAGTACTTC. Translated, it gives CASTSGAWETQYF.